This T cell receptor (beta chain) originates from a study of T cell responses to AZD1222 COVID-19 vaccine. The protocol was immunoSEQ multiplex PCR, while the TCRdb copy is restricted to in-frame clones and leaves out a portion. The sample holds roughly 120,000 clones; approximately 94% are singletons and the top ten take less than 6%. Germline values: CDR1 SGHNT, CDR2 YENEEA. CDR3 length: 13 amino acids. V was trimmed by 7 bases and J by 5 bases, leaving 12 bases between them. The receptor was isolated from an adult who received the AZD1222 COVID-19 vaccine. This sequence joins TRBV11-3 and TRBJ1-5; D gene unclear. Here the sequenced sample was peripheral blood, taken 28 days after the second AZD1222 dose. CDR3 nucleotides: TGTGCCAGCACGAGGGCAGGCGATCAGCCCCAGCATTTT. Translated: CASTRAGDQPQHF.